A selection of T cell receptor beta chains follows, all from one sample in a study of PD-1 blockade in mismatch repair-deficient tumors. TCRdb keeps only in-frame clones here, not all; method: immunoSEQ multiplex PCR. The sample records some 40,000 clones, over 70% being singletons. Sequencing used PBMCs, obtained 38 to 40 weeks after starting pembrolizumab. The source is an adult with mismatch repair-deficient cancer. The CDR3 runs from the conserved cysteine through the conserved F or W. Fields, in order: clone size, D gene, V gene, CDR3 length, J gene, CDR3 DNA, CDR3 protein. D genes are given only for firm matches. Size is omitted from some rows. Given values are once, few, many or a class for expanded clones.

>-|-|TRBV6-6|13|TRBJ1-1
TGTGCCAGCGGGAGGGGAGGGGTTGTTGAAGCTTTCTTT
CASGRGGVVEAFF
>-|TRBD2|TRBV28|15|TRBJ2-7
TGTGCCAGCAGTTCAAGACTAGCGGGAGCGAATGAGCAGTACTTC
CASSSRLAGANEQYF
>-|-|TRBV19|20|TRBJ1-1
TGTGCCAGTAGTATAGGGCGGGGAGGGCAAGGGCAGGCGAGAACAACTGAAGCTTTCTTT
CASSIGRGGQGQARTTEAFF
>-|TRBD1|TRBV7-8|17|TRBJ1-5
TGTGCCAGCAGCTTATCAACAGGGGGCCATAGCAATCAGCCCCAGCATTTT
CASSLSTGGHSNQPQHF
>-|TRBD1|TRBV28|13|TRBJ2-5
TGTGCCAGCAGTTACGGACAGGATAAGACCCAGTACTTC
CASSYGQDKTQYF
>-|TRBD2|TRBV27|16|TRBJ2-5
TGTGCCAGCAGCTTACCGGGACTAGCGACCCAAGAGACCCAGTACTTC
CASSLPGLATQETQYF
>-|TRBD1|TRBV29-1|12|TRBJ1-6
TGCAGCGTCAGACAGGGTGATTCACCCCTCCACTTT
CSVRQGDSPLHF
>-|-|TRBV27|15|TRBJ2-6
TGTGCCAGCGTACGCCTAAGCTCTGGGGCCAACGTCCTGACTTTC
CASVRLSSGANVLTF
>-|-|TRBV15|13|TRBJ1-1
TGTGCCACCAGCAGAGATCCGCAGGGTGAAGCTTTCTTT
CATSRDPQGEAFF
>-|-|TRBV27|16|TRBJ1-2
TGTGCCAGCAGTTCGACACCGTCAGTACTTAACTATGGCTACACCTTC
CASSSTPSVLNYGYTF
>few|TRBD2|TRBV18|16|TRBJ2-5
TGTGCCAGCTCGATCGGACTAGCGGGAGGAGGGGAGACCCAGTACTTC
CASSIGLAGGGETQYF
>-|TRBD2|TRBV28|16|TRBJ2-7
TGTGCCAGCAGGGTTGCCGGGACTAGCGGGACCTACGAGCAGTACTTC
CASRVAGTSGTYEQYF
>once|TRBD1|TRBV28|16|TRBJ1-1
TGTGCCAGCAAACCAAGGGGGCCGGGGGCGCAGGCTGAAGCTTTCTTT
CASKPRGPGAQAEAFF
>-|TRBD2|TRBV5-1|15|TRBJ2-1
TGCGCCAGCAGCTTTCGGGGAGGGAACTACAATGAGCAGTTCTTC
CASSFRGGNYNEQFF
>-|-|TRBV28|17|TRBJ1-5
TGTGCCAGCAGGCGCGCGGGGACCCCGAGGGGCAATCAGCCCCAGCATTTT
CASRRAGTPRGNQPQHF
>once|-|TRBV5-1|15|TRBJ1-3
TGCGCCAGCGGAGACGGGATCGATATCGTGAACACCATATATTTT
CASGDGIDIVNTIYF
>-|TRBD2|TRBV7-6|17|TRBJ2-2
TGTGCCAGCAGCTTAGAGGAGGAGCGGGAGATCTCCGGGGAGCTGTTTTTT
CASSLEEEREISGELFF
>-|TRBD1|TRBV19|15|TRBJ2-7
TGTGCCAGTAGTATAACGGACAGGGTTCCCTACGAGCAGTACTTC
CASSITDRVPYEQYF
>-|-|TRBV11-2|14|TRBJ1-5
TGTGCCAGCAGCCGTACAGGGTTTAATCAGCCCCAGCATTTT
CASSRTGFNQPQHF
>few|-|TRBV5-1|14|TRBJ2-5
TGCGCCAGCAGCTCTGGAGGGGGCGAGGAGACCCAGTACTTC
CASSSGGGEETQYF
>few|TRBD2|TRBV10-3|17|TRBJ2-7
TGTGCCATCAGTGACCCGGGACTAGCGGGAGGCGCCTACGAGCAGTACTTC
CAISDPGLAGGAYEQYF
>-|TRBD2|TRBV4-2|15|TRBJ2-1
TGTGCCAGCAGCCAGGAACTAGCGGGAGGACACAAGCAGTTCTTC
CASSQELAGGHKQFF
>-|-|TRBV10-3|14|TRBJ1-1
TGTGCCATCAGTAAGGACGGCCGCGGGGCTGAAGCTTTCTTT
CAISKDGRGAEAFF
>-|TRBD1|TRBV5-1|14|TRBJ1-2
TGCGCCAGCAGCTTGAGGGGGCGCGTAAATGGCTACACCTTC
CASSLRGRVNGYTF
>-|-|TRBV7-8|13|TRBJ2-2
TGTGCCAGCAGCTCGTATATCACCGGGGAGCTGTTTTTT
CASSSYITGELFF
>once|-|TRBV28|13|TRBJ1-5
TGTGCCAGCAGTTTTCAGGGCAGTCAGCCCCAGCATTTT
CASSFQGSQPQHF
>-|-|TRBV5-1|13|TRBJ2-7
TGCGCCAGCAGTACGGACAAAGCCTACGAGCAGTACTTC
CASSTDKAYEQYF
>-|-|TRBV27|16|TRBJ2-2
TGTGCCAGCAGTTTGGGGCGCCCGCTGGACACCGGGGAGCTGTTTTTT
CASSLGRPLDTGELFF
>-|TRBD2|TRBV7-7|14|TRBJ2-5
TGTGCTAGCAGCTTTGGCGGGAGAAAAGAGACCCAGTACTTC
CASSFGGRKETQYF
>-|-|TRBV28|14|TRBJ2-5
TGTGCCAGCAGCCGCCCTAGCGAACAAGAGACCCAGTACTTC
CASSRPSEQETQYF
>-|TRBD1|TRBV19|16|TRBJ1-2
TGTGCCAGTAGCGCTAGGTGGACAGGAGCCTTGTATGGCTACACCTTC
CASSARWTGALYGYTF
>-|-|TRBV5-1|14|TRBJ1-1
TGCGCCAGCAGCTTGGGACTTTCGAACACTGAAGCTTTCTTT
CASSLGLSNTEAFF
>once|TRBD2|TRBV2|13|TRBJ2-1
TGTGCCAGCAGTGACCGGGGGGACAATGAGCAGTTCTTC
CASSDRGDNEQFF
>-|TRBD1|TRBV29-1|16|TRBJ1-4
TGCAGCGTTTGCACGGGACAGGGGAAGTCTAATGAAAAACTGTTTTTT
CSVCTGQGKSNEKLFF
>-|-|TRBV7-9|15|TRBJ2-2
TGTGCCAGCAGCTCCGGCCAGGGAAAGGGCGGGGAGCTGTTTTTT
CASSSGQGKGGELFF
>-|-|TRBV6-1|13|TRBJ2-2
TGTGCCAGCCCCTCCACAGGCACCGGGGAGCTGTTTTTT
CASPSTGTGELFF
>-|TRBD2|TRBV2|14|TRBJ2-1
TGTGCCAGCATCCGGGGGGGCTCCTACAATGAGCAGTTCTTC
CASIRGGSYNEQFF
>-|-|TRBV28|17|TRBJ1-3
TGTGCCAGCAGTTTCTACGGAGGACAGATCTCTGGAAACACCATATATTTT
CASSFYGGQISGNTIYF
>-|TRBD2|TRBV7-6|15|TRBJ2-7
TGTGCCAGCAGCGAGCTAGCGGGAGGAGGGCACGAGCAGTACTTC
CASSELAGGGHEQYF
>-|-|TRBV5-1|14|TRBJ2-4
TGCGCCAGCAGCTTGGGCAGTAGCCATGACATTCAGTACTTC
CASSLGSSHDIQYF
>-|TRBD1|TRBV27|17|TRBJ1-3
TGTGCCAGCAGTTTATCAGGGGGACAGGCCTCTGGAAACACCATATATTTT
CASSLSGGQASGNTIYF
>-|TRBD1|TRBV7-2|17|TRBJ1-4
TGTGCCAGCAGCTTTTACAGGGGAAGGGATACTAATGAAAAACTGTTTTTT
CASSFYRGRDTNEKLFF
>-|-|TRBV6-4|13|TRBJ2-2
TGTGCCACTAGCCGGGAGCAAACCGGGGAGCTGTTTTTT
CATSREQTGELFF
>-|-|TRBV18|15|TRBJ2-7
TGTGCCAGCTCACCACGCACCGGGACAACCTACGAGCAGTACTTC
CASSPRTGTTYEQYF
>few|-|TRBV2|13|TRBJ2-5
TGTGCCAGCAGTGGGGGAACTAGCCAAACCCAGTACTTC
CASSGGTSQTQYF
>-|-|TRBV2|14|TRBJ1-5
TGTGCCAGCAGTGGACAGCTGGGCGATCAGCCCCAGCATTTT
CASSGQLGDQPQHF
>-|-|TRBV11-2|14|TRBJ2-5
TGTGCCAGCAGCTTACCTAGCATTCAAGGGACCCAGTACTTC
CASSLPSIQGTQYF
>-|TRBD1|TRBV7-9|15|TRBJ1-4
TGTGCCAGCAGCTCCCGGACAGGGCAAGATGAAAAACTGTTTTTT
CASSSRTGQDEKLFF
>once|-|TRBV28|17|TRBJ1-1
TGTGCCAGCAGTTTATTGGGTGGGGGGGCGAGTAACACTGAAGCTTTCTTT
CASSLLGGGASNTEAFF
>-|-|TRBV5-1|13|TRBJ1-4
TGCGCCAGCAGGGACCAGGGGTACGAAAAACTGTTTTTT
CASRDQGYEKLFF
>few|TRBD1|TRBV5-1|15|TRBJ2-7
TGCGCCAGCAGCTCAGGAACCGGGACAGGTGGGGAGCAGTACTTC
CASSSGTGTGGEQYF
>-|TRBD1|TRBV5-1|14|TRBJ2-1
TGCGCCAGCAGCTGGACAGGGGGGGTGAATGAGCAGTTCTTC
CASSWTGGVNEQFF
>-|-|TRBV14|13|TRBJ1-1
TGTGCCAGCAGCCAGGCCTTGAACACTGAAGCTTTCTTT
CASSQALNTEAFF
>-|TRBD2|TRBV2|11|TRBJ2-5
TGTGCCAGAGGACGGGGGGGGACCCAGTACTTC
CARGRGGTQYF
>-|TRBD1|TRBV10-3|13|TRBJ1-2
TGTGCCATCAGGACAGGGGGGATCTATGGCTACACCTTC
CAIRTGGIYGYTF
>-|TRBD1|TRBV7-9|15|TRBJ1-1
TGTGCCAGCAGCTTAGGGGACAGCTCGAACACTGAAGCTTTCTTT
CASSLGDSSNTEAFF
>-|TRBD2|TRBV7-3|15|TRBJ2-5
TGTGCCAGCAGCTTACTAGGGACTACGAAAGAGACCCAGTACTTC
CASSLLGTTKETQYF
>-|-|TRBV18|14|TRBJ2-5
TGTGCCAGCTCGGTCTTGGCAGACCAAGAGACCCAGTACTTC
CASSVLADQETQYF
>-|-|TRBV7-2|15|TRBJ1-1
TGTGCCAGCAGCTTAGGAGGGGGACATCCCACTGAAGCTTTCTTT
CASSLGGGHPTEAFF